One T cell receptor beta chain is described in this entry. In the study's own analysis: Researchers report that nucleated cell counts were estimated from reference gene primer amplification. The protocol was immunoSEQ multiplex PCR, while the TCRdb copy is restricted to in-frame clones and leaves out a portion. Clone size and the V and J calls come from that table; the DNA yielded D and trimming. The data show some 130,000 clones, more than 70% seen once. These data belong to a study of blood T cell repertoires in COVID-19. For the study at large: Specimens from acute and convalescent COVID-19 originated in the United States, Italy and Spain. T cells, B-cell-depleted T cells, or PBMCs supplied cDNA or gDNA.

Germline V gives CDR1 SGHNT, CDR2 YENEEA. V lost 5 bases and J 6 bases, leaving 11 bases between the germline ends. The CDR3 length is 13 residues. This sequence joins TRBV11-3 and TRBJ2-1; D might be TRBD1 (6 bases). This sequence was found in a woman aged 60-75 years with acute or convalescent COVID-19. The source material was peripheral blood. CDR3: CASSRTVANEQFF. The DNA of the CDR3 is TGTGCCAGCAGCCGGACAGTGGCCAATGAGCAGTTCTTC. The variable domain in full, with the rest retrieved from reference TRBV11-3 and TRBJ2-1, is EAGVVQSPRYKIIEKKQPVAFWCNPISGHNTLYWYLQNLGQGPELLIRYENEEAVDDSQLPKDRFSAERLKGVDSTLKIQPAELGDSAVYLCASSRTVANEQFFGPGTRLTVL.